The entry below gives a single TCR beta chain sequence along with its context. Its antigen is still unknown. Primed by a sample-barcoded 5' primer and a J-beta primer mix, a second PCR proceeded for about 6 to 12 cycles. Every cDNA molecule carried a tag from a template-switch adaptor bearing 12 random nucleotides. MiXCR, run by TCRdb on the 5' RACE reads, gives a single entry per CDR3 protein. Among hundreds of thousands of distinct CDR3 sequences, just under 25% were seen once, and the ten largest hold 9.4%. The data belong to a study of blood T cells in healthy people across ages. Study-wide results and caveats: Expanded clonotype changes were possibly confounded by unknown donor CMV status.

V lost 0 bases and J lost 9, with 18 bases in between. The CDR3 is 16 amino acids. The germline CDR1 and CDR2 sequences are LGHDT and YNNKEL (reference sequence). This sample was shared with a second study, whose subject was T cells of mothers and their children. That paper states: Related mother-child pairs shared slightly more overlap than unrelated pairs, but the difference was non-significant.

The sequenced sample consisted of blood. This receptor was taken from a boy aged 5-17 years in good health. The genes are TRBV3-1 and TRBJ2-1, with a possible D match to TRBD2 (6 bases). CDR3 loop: CASSQEVTSPSREQFF. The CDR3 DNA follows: TGTGCCAGCAGCCAAGAAGTAACTAGCCCTAGCCGTGAGCAGTTCTTC.